This T cell receptor beta chain was recovered during a study of blood T cells in healthy people across ages. A second roughly 6 to 12 cycle PCR used barcoded and J-beta primers. Each CDR3 protein gets one entry after TCRdb re-called the 5' RACE reads with MiXCR. The data contain approximately 1,000,000 distinct CDR3 sequences, 35% to 45% of them singletons. J lost 4 bases, V lost 1 base, and 8 bases had no gene match. The CDR3 extends over 16 amino acids. Germline V gene lookup returns CDR1 SGDLS and CDR2 YYNGEE. The chain recombines TRBV9 with TRBJ1-3, with 7 positions matching TRBD1. The specimen sequenced was blood. The TCR comes from a man younger than 30 in good health. CDR3 protein: CASSVRRDSEGNTIYF. The CDR3 DNA is TGTGCCAGCAGCGTACGCCGGGACAGTGAAGGAAACACCATATATTTT. Full variable domain (missing parts from reference TRBV9 and TRBJ1-3): DSGVTQTPKHLITATGQRVTLRCSPRSGDLSVYWYQQSLDQGLQFLIQYYNGEERAKGNILERFSAQQFPDLHSELNLSSLELGDSALYFCASSVRRDSEGNTIYFGEGSWLTVV.